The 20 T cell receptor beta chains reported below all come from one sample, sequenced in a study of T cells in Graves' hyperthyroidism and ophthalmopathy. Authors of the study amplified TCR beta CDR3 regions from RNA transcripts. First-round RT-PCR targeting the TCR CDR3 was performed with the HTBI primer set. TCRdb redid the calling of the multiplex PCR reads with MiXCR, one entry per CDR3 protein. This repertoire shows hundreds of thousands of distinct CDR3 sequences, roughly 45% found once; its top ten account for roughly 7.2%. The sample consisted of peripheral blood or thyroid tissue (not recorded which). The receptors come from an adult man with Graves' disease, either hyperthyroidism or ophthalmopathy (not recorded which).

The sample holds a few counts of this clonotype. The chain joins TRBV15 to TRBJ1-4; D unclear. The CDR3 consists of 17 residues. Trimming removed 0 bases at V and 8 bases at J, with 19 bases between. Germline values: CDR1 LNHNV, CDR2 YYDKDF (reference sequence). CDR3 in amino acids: CATSRDSFLGSAEKLFF. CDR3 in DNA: TGTGCCACCAGCAGAGATAGTTTCCTAGGGTCAGCGGAAAAACTGTTTTTT.

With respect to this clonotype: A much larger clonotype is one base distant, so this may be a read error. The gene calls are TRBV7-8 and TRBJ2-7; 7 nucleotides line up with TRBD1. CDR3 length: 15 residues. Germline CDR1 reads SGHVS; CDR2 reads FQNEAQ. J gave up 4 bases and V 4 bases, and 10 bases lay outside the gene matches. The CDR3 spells CASSYPRDRQYEQYF. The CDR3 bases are TGTGCCAGCAGCTACCCAAGGGACAGACAATACGAGCAGTACTTC.

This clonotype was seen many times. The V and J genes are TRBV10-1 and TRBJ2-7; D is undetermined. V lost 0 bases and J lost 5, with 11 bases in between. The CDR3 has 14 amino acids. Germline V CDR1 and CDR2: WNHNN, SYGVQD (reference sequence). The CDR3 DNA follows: TGCGCCAGCAGTGAGTCCGGCAGGCGCAACGAGCAGTACTTC. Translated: CASSESGRRNEQYF.

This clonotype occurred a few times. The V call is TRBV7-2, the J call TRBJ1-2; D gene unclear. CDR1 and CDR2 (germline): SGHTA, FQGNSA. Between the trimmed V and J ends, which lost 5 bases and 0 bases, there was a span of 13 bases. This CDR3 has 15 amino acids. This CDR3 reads CASSPAYASNYGYTF. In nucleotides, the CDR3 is TGTGCCAGCAGCCCAGCGTACGCGTCTAACTATGGCTACACCTTC. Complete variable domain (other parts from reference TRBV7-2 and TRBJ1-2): GAGVSQSPSNKVTEKGKDVELRCDPISGHTALYWYRQSLGQGLEFLIYFQGNSAPDKSGLPSDRFSAERTGGSVSTLTIQRTQQEDSAVYLCASSPAYASNYGYTFGSGTRLTVV.

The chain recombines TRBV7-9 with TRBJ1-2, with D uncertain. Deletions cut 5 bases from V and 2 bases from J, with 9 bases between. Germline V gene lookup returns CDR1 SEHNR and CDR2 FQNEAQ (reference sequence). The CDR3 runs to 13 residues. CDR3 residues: CASSGVTNYGYTF. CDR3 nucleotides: TGTGCCAGCAGCGGCGTTACGAACTATGGCTACACCTTC.

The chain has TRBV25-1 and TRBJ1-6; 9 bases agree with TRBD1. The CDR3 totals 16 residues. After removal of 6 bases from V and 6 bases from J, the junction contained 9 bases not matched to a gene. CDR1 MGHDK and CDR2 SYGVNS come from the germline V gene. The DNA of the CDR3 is TGTGCCAGCAGGGTGACAGGGGGAGGTAGTAATTCACCCCTCCACTTT. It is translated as CASRVTGGGSNSPLHF.

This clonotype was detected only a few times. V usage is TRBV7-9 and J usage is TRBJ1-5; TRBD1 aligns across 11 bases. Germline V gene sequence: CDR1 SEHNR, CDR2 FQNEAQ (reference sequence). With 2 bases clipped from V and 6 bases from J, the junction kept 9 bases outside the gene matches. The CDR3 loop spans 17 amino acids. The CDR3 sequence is CASSLFRGTGGSQPQHF. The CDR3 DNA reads TGTGCCAGCAGCTTATTTAGGGGGACAGGGGGGAGTCAGCCCCAGCATTTT. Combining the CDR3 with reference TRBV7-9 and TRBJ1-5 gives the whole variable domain DTGVSQNPRHKITKRGQNVTFRCDPISEHNRLYWYRQTLGQGPEFLTYFQNEAQLEKSRLLSDRFSAERPKGSFSTLEIQRTEQGDSAMYLCASSLFRGTGGSQPQHFGDGTRLSIL.

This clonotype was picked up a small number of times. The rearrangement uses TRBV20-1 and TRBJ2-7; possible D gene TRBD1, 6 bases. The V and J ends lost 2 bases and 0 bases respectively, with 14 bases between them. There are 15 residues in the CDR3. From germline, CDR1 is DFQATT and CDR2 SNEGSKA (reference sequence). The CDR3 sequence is CSARLRRTASYEQYF. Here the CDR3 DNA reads TGCAGTGCTAGACTTCGGAGGACAGCCTCCTACGAGCAGTACTTC.

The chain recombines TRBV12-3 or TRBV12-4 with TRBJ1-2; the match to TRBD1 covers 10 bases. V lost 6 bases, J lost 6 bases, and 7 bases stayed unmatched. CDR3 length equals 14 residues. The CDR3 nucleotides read TGTGCCAGCAGCCTGGTGGGACAGGGGCATGGCTACACCTTC. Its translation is CASSLVGQGHGYTF.

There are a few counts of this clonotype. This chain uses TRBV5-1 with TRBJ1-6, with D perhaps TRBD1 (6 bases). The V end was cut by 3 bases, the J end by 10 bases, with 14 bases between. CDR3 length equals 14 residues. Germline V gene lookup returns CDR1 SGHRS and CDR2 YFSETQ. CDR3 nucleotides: TGCGCCAGCAGCTCAGGGGTCCCTTCGTCACCCCTCCACTTT. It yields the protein CASSSGVPSSPLHF. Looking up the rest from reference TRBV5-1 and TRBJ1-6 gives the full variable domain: KAGVTQTPRYLIKTRGQQVTLSCSPISGHRSVSWYQQTPGQGLQFLFEYFSETQRNKGNFPGRFSGRQFSNSRSEMNVSTLELGDSALYLCASSSGVPSSPLHFGNGTRLTVT.

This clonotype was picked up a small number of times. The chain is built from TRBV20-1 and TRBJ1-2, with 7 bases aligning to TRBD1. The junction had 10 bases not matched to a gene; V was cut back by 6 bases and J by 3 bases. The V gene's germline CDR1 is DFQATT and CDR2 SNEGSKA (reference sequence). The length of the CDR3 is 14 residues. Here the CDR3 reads CSAAITGTDYGYTF. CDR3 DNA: TGCAGTGCCGCGATAACCGGGACAGACTATGGCTACACCTTC.

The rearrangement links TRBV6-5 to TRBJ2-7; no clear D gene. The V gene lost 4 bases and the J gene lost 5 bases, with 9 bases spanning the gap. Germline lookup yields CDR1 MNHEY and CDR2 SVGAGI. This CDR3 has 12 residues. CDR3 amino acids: CASSSPPNEQYF. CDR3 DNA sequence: TGTGCCAGCAGTTCCCCCCCGAACGAGCAGTACTTC.

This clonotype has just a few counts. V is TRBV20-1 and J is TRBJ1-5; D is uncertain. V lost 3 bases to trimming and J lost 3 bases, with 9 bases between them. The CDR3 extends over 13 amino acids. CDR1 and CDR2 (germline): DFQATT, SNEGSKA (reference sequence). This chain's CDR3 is CSASEGLNQPQHF. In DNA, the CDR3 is TGCAGTGCTAGCGAGGGCCTCAATCAGCCCCAGCATTTT.

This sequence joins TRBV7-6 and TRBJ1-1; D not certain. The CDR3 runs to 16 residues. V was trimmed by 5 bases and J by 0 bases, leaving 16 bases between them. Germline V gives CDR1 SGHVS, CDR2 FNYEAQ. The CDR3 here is CASSPLGRTVNTEAFF. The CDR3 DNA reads TGTGCCAGCAGCCCTTTGGGTCGGACCGTGAACACTGAAGCTTTCTTT.

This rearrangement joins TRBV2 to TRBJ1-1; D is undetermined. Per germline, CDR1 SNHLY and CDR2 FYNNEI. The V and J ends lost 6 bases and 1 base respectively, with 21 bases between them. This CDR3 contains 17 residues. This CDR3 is CASSPRAKLYANTEAFF. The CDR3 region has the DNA TGTGCCAGCAGCCCTCGGGCAAAGTTATACGCGAACACTGAAGCTTTCTTT.

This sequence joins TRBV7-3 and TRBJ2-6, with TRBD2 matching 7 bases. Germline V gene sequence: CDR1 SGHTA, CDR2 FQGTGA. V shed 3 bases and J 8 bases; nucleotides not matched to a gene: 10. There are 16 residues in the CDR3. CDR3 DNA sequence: TGTGCCAGCAGCTTTGAGGGAGGGGAATGGTCCAACGTCCTGACTTTC. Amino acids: CASSFEGGEWSNVLTF.

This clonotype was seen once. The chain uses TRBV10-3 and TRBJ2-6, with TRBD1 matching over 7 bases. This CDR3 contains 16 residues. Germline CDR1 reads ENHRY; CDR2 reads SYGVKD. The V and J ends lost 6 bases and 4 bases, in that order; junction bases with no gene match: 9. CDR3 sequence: CAISPIQGRGANVLTF. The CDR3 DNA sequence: TGTGCCATCAGCCCCATACAGGGGCGCGGGGCCAACGTCCTGACTTTC.

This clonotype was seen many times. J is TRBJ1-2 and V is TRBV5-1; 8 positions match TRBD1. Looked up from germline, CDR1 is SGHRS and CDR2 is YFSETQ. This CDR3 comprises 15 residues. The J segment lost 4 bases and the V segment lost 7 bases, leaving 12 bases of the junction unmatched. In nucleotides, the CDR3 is TGCGCCAGCTCCGCACTGACTGGACAGGGCTATGGCTACACCTTC. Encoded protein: CASSALTGQGYGYTF.

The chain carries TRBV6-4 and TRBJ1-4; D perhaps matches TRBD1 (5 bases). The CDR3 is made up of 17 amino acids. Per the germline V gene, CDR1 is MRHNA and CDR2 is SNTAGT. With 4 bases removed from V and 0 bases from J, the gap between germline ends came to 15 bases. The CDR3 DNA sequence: TGTGCCAGCAGTGCTAGAGGGGCGTACGCAACTAATGAAAAACTGTTTTTT. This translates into CASSARGAYATNEKLFF.

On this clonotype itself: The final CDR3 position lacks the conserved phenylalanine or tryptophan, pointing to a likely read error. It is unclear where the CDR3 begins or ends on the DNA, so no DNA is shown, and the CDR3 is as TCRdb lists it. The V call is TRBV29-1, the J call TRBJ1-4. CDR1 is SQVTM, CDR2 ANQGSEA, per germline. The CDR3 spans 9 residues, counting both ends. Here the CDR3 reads CSVTQSLNY.